Each of the 10 T cell receptor beta chains below was sequenced from the same sample in a study of T cells expressing NK-cell markers. TCRdb re-called the 5' RACE reads and gives one entry per CDR3 protein, without DNA. This sample's table reports approximately 440,000 distinct CDR3 sequences. Material for sequencing was blood T cells: a sorted CD56 or NKG2C T cell subset, CD4+ or CD8+ T cells, or bulk PBMC T cells (not recorded which). These receptors originate from a woman aged 50 to 65 in good health.

This chain links TRBV19 with TRBJ2-1; absent DNA, TCRdb's TRBD1 call cannot be checked. There are 16 residues in the CDR3. CDR1 and CDR2 from the germline V gene are LNHDA and SQIVND (reference sequence). The CDR3 sequence is CASSSPRDRAYNEQFF.

V gene TRBV3-1 combines with J gene TRBJ2-1; TCRdb gives TRBD2 as the D gene, but with no DNA this cannot be confirmed. The CDR3 is 16 residues long. Germline CDR1 and CDR2: LGHDT and YNNKEL (reference sequence). The CDR3 sequence: CASSRILAAPYNEQFF.

CDR3 in amino acids: CSVGLGSQSYEQYF. This chain connects TRBV29-1 to TRBJ2-7; lacking DNA, the TRBD2 call made by TCRdb goes unchecked. This CDR3 is 14 amino acids long. Germline assignment: CDR1 SQVTM and CDR2 ANQGSEA.

V is TRBV20-1 and J is TRBJ2-1; there is no DNA to check the TCRdb D call of TRBD1. CDR1 and CDR2 from the germline V gene are DFQATT and SNEGSKA (reference sequence). This CDR3 spans 12 amino acids. The CDR3 loop is CSAQTGTREQFF.

The CDR3 spells CATSDPRTPLADTQYF. The chain joins TRBV24-1 to TRBJ2-3; there is no DNA to check the TCRdb D call of TRBD1. Looked up from germline, CDR1 is KGHDR and CDR2 is SFDVKD. The CDR3 contains 16 residues.

The rearrangement uses TRBV3-1 and TRBJ2-3; lacking DNA, the TRBD2 call made by TCRdb goes unchecked. Per germline, CDR1 LGHDT and CDR2 YNNKEL (reference sequence). This CDR3 has 12 amino acids. CDR3 in amino acids: CASTTGGDTQYF.

The chain couples TRBV2 to TRBJ2-7; the TRBD2 assignment by TCRdb is unverifiable without DNA. The CDR3 contains 14 residues. The V gene's germline CDR1 is SNHLY and CDR2 FYNNEI. The CDR3 sequence is CASMRQGLGREQYF. The entire variable domain, with the rest obtained from reference TRBV2 and TRBJ2-7, is as follows: EPEVTQTPSHQVTQMGQEVILRCVPISNHLYFYWYRQILGQKVEFLVSFYNNEISEKSEIFDDQFSVERPDGSNFTLKIRSTKLEDSAMYFCASMRQGLGREQYFGPGTRLTVT.

The chain links TRBV5-1 to TRBJ2-7; lacking DNA, the TRBD1 call made by TCRdb goes unchecked. Germline CDR1 reads SGHRS; CDR2 reads YFSETQ. This CDR3 spans 15 amino acids. The CDR3 is CASSLDVSGDYEQYF.

The rearrangement joins TRBV5-1 to TRBJ2-5; the TCRdb D gene call, TRBD1, has no DNA to confirm it. Germline V gene data show CDR1 as SGHRS and CDR2 as YFSETQ. This CDR3 spans 14 amino acids. CDR3 amino acids: CASRGGLTEETQYF.

This chain joins TRBV3-1 and TRBJ2-4; TCRdb indicates TRBD2, and absent DNA this call remains unverified. CDR3 size: 16 residues. Per the germline V gene, CDR1 is LGHDT and CDR2 is YNNKEL (reference sequence). The CDR3 protein is CASSQAFRETKNIQYF.